Detailed here is one TCR beta chain. It has no known antigen specificity. Within one base of it there is no much larger clone, and no base qualities were kept. TCRbeta CDR3 regions were amplified from genomic DNA using the immunoSEQ Assay, a bias-controlled multiplex PCR. In the original analysis: The number of nucleated cells in each sample was estimated from the amplification of reference gene primers within the assay. To quantify the absolute abundance of each unique TCRbeta CDR3 rearrangement, sequence reads were collapsed and filtered. For each sample, productive Simpson clonality was calculated by taking the square root of Simpson's diversity index across productive rearrangements. TCRdb took this table from immuneACCESS and kept in-frame rearrangements with V and J called. Such tables lack part of the clones; where checked against another copy, unresolved V genes explain under half of the gap, and the rest is unexplained. That table is the source of V, J and clone size, and D and trimming were worked out from the DNA. In this sample the table shows approximately 94,000 clones, 88% of which occur a single time. The top ten constitute around 4.5% of the sample.

The collaborating institutions used their own protocols to collect whole blood in K2EDTA tubes. For TCRbeta analysis, collaborator samples were shipped as frozen whole blood, as isolated PBMCs, or as DNA extracted from either sample type. The CDR3 has 16 amino acids, counting the end cysteine and phenylalanine. Kept here is only the CDR3 DNA, which spans 48 bases and is read in frame from base 1. V and J are trimmed by 3 bases and 4 bases, and the gene matches miss 9 bases of the junction. In the germline V gene, CDR1 corresponds to SGDLS and CDR2 to YYNGEE. This sample was included in a study of blood T cell repertoires in COVID-19 (dated by TCRdb to about 2020). About the study as a whole: The collaborator samples originated in the United States, Italy and Spain and spanned the acute and convalescent phases of COVID-19. A de-identified subject ID, COVID-19 status, age in years and sex were almost always included in the sample metadata. A freely available public database, intended as a resource for researchers studying the immune response to SARS-CoV-2, is where the repertoires were released. Samples were obtained from the ongoing ImmuneRACE study (first 160 participants) and from 950 to 1,500 subjects provided by 6 global collaborators. Subjects who had been exposed to COVID-19, were actively infected with it, or had recovered from it provided the deeply sampled blood TCRbeta repertoires that made up the dataset. HLA class I and class II types, where available, came from metadata supplied by the sample provider rather than from assay-based typing. The material from the prospective study consisted of cDNA or gDNA derived from T cells, B-cell-depleted T cells, or PBMCs.

What the research found in general, with its limitations: Clinical and demographic metadata were provided uncurated, with the amount varying by source and participant.

The rearrangement joined TRBV9 to TRBJ1-5, with 8 bases matching TRBD1. The TCR was taken from a woman of 80 years or more with active COVID-19. Sequencing input: peripheral blood. The bases read TGTGCCAGCAGCGCAACCGGGACAGGAGGAAATCAGCCCCAGCATTTT. Its coded protein is CASSATGTGGNQPQHF. The entire variable domain, with the stretches around the CDR3 drawn from the reference TRBV9 and TRBJ1-5 proteins, is DSGVTQTPKHLITATGQRVTLRCSPRSGDLSVYWYQQSLDQGLQFLIQYYNGEERAKGNILERFSAQQFPDLHSELNLSSLELGDSALYFCASSATGTGGNQPQHFGDGTRLSIL.